This T cell receptor (beta chain) appears in the sequencing data of a study of technical replicates of blood from a few donors. The repertoire was sequenced with immunoSEQ multiplex PCR; TCRdb's copy has only in-frame clones and lacks some. Altogether approximately 87,000 clones are present, roughly 95% being singletons, with the ten largest covering 0.3% to 0.35%. The length of the CDR3 is 11 residues. CDR1 MGHDK and CDR2 SYGVNS come from the germline V gene. V lost 3 bases, J lost 10 bases, and 6 bases lay in between. The chain couples TRBV25-1 to TRBJ1-4; D is unclear. The TCR originated in a human donor in good health. The sequencing sample was made of T cells isolated from PBMCs. CDR3 amino acids: CASSDSLKLFF. CDR3 DNA sequence: TGTGCCAGCAGTGACAGTCTAAAACTGTTTTTT.